These 12 T cell receptor beta chains share one sample of origin, sequenced in a study of blood T cell repertoires in COVID-19. Data came from immunoSEQ multiplex PCR; TCRdb stores just in-frame clones and leaves some out. The table has more than 200,000 clones, about 86% seen once. The sequenced sample was peripheral blood. Receptors originate from a man aged 25 to 40 with active or convalescent COVID-19.

The chain is built from TRBV4-1 and TRBJ2-7; 8 nucleotides line up with TRBD2. CDR1 and CDR2 from the germline V gene are MGHRA and YSYEKL. With V trimmed by 3 bases and J by 0 bases, 4 bases remained unmatched. This CDR3 spans 15 amino acids. CDR3 bases: TGCGCCAGCAGCCAGGTTACTAGCGGCTCCTACGAGCAGTACTTC. Its translation is CASSQVTSGSYEQYF.

The rearrangement links TRBV3-1 (or the pseudogene TRBV3-2) to TRBJ2-7, with 9 bases that match TRBD2. Trimming took 4 bases from V and 4 from J; bases not matched to a gene: 5. The CDR3 length is 14 residues. The germline CDR1 and CDR2 sequences are LGHDT and YNNKEL (reference sequence). The CDR3 is CASSRTAGGYEQYF. In nucleotides, the CDR3 is TGTGCCAGCAGCCGGACAGCGGGGGGTTACGAGCAGTACTTC.

V and J are TRBV2 and TRBJ1-5; tentative D call: TRBD1 (5 bases). CDR3 length equals 14 residues. With 6 bases removed from V and 0 bases from J, the gap between germline ends came to 9 bases. Germline V CDR1 and CDR2: SNHLY, FYNNEI. The CDR3 coding sequence is TGTGCCAGCAGGGGGCCGGGTAGCAATCAGCCCCAGCATTTT. Its translation: CASRGPGSNQPQHF. The complete variable domain, with remaining parts taken from reference TRBV2 and TRBJ1-5, reads EPEVTQTPSHQVTQMGQEVILRCVPISNHLYFYWYRQILGQKVEFLVSFYNNEISEKSEIFDDQFSVERPDGSNFTLKIRSTKLEDSAMYFCASRGPGSNQPQHFGDGTRLSIL.

The chain is built from TRBV21-1 and TRBJ2-1; the table assigns TRBD2, which was not confirmed against the DNA. TRBV21-1 counts as a pseudogene. The CDR3 extends over 14 amino acids. The CDR3 region is CASSKLTVYNEQFF. CDR3 DNA sequence: TGTGCCAGCAGCAAATTAACTGTATACAATGAGCAGTTCTTC.

V usage is TRBV6-5 and J usage is TRBJ1-6, with D perhaps TRBD1 (6 bases). This CDR3 has 14 amino acids. Trimming took 5 bases from V and 7 from J, leaving 12 bases between them. CDR1 MNHEY and CDR2 SVGAGI come from the germline V gene. The CDR3 loop reads CASSKTGYNSPLHF. The CDR3 nucleotides read TGTGCCAGCAGTAAAACAGGGTACAATTCACCCCTCCACTTT.

This chain uses TRBV7-2 with TRBJ1-3; D not resolved. V was cut by 5 bases and J by 0 bases, with 11 bases left in between. The CDR3 loop spans 15 amino acids. Looked up from germline, CDR1 is SGHTA and CDR2 is FQGNSA. CDR3 nucleotides: TGTGCCAGCAGCGAGGCAGTACTCTCTGGAAACACCATATATTTT. Its translation is CASSEAVLSGNTIYF. Looking up the rest from reference TRBV7-2 and TRBJ1-3 gives the full variable domain: GAGVSQSPSNKVTEKGKDVELRCDPISGHTALYWYRQSLGQGLEFLIYFQGNSAPDKSGLPSDRFSAERTGGSVSTLTIQRTQQEDSAVYLCASSEAVLSGNTIYFGEGSWLTVV.

V is TRBV15 and J is TRBJ1-1; a possible D gene is TRBD1 (5 bases). Germline CDR1 reads LNHNV; CDR2 reads YYDKDF (reference sequence). The germline V and J ends were trimmed by 3 bases and 0 bases, with 14 bases remaining between them. This CDR3 region has 16 residues. In DNA form, the CDR3 reads TGTGCCACCAGCAGGGGCTTTCAGGGAATGAACACTGAAGCTTTCTTT. Its translation is CATSRGFQGMNTEAFF.

The V call is TRBV2, the J call TRBJ1-1; D perhaps matches TRBD1 (6 bases). This CDR3 has 14 amino acids. Germline CDR1 SNHLY, CDR2 FYNNEI. The V and J ends lost 0 bases and 1 base respectively, with 6 bases between them. The CDR3 DNA reads as TGTGCCAGCAGTGAAGCCAGGGGGAACACTGAAGCTTTCTTT. Its translation: CASSEARGNTEAFF.

The V call is TRBV27, the J call TRBJ1-3, with D possibly being TRBD1 (6 bases). Germline CDR1 reads MNHEY; CDR2 reads SMNVEV (reference sequence). Trimming left V 8 bases short and J 6 bases short, with 20 bases between. The CDR3 runs 15 residues. CDR3 residues: CASQGTDENVNTIYF. CDR3 bases: TGTGCCAGCCAGGGGACCGATGAGAATGTAAACACCATATATTTT.

This chain joins TRBV7-8 and TRBJ2-3, with 12 nucleotides matching TRBD2. V gave up 5 bases and J gave up 3 bases; unmatched junction bases: 12. The length of the CDR3 is 18 residues. Germline CDR1 reads SGHVS; CDR2 reads FQNEAQ. CDR3 residues: CASSTRLAGGPLTDTQYF. CDR3 coding DNA: TGTGCCAGCAGCACTAGGCTAGCGGGGGGGCCATTGACAGATACGCAGTATTTT.

The CDR3 DNA follows: TGTGCCACGAGGCAAGACACAGATACGCAGTATTTT. It yields the protein CATRQDTDTQYF. The rearrangement links TRBV15 to TRBJ2-3; unclear D gene. CDR1 and CDR2 (germline): LNHNV, YYDKDF (reference sequence). V was trimmed by 9 bases and J by 2 bases, leaving 9 bases between them. This CDR3 is built from 12 residues.

The chain has TRBV6-5 and TRBJ2-7; D possibly corresponds to TRBD2 (5 bases). CDR3 size: 14 residues. CDR1 is MNHEY and CDR2 is SVGAGI in the germline V gene. The V and J ends lost 5 bases and 5 bases respectively, with 16 bases between them. The CDR3 spells CASSPTRGPHEQYF. The CDR3 nucleotides are TGTGCCAGCAGTCCGACTCGCGGGCCCCACGAGCAGTACTTC.